A single T cell receptor beta chain is shown here with its context. Its target is not known. Per the germline V gene, CDR1 is MNHEY and CDR2 is SMNVEV (reference sequence). The CDR3 has 15 residues. This specimen belongs to a study of cytomegalovirus exposure and HLA in healthy donors. Study-level information: The study's early data release held roughly 91 million unique TCRs from HLA-typed donors.

The PCR used 60 Vbeta and 13 Jbeta primers. Profiling relied on immunoSEQ multiplex PCR, and the TCRdb table lists in-frame clones only, not all of them. The sample shows roughly 100,000 clones, around 79% of them seen only once. Study-wide findings and caveats: Serostatus for CMV was the only available immune exposure information. Later analysis placed DRB1 highest and HLA-C lowest in TCR association rates, which differed by HLA locus. CMV antigen specificity was confirmed in vitro for three CMV-associated chains.

The gene calls are TRBV27 and TRBJ2-5; 8 positions agree with TRBD1. TRBJ2-7 explains the end of the DNA better; the J call may be wrong. The material sequenced was PBMCs. This clonotype was obtained from a man aged 45-65 years in good health and CMV-seropositive. The DNA of the CDR3 is TGTGCCAGCAGTTCATATAGGACAGGGAAACCCGAGCAGTACTTC. This sequence encodes CASSSYRTGKPEQYF.